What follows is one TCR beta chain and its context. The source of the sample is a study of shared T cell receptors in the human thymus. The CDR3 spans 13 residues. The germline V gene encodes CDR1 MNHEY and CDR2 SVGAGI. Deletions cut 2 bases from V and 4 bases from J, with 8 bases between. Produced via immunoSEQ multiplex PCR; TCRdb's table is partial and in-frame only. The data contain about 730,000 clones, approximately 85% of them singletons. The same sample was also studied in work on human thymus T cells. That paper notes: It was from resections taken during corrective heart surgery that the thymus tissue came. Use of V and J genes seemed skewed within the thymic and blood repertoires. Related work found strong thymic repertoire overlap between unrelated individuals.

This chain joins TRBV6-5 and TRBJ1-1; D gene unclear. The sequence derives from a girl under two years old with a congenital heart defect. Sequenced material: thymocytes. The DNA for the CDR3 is TGTGCCAGCAGTTACGGAGCGAGCACTGAAGCTTTCTTT. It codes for CASSYGASTEAFF.